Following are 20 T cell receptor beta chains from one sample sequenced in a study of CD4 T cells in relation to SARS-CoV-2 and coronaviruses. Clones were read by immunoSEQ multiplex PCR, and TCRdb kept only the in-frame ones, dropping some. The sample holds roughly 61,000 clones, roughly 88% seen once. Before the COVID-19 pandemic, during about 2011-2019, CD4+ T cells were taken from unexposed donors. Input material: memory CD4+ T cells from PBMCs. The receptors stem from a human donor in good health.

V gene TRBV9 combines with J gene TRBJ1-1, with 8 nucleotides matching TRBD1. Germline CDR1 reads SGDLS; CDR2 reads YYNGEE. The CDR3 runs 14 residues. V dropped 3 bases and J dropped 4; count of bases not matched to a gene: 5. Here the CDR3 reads CASSAQGGSTEAFF. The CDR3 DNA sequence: TGTGCCAGCAGCGCACAGGGGGGAAGCACTGAAGCTTTCTTT.

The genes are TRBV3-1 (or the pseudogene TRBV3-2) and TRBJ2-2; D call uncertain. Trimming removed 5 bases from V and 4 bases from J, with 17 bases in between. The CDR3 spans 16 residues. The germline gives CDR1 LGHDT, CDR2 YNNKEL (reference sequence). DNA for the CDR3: TGTGCCAGCAGCACCCGGAAGGGCGTAAGCACCGGGGAGCTGTTTTTT. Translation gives CASSTRKGVSTGELFF.

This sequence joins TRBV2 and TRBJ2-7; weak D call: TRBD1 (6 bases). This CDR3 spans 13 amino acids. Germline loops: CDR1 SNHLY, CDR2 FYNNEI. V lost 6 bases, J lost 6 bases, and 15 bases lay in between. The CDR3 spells CASSEQGMREQYF. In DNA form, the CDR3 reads TGTGCCAGCAGCGAACAGGGTATGCGCGAGCAGTACTTC.

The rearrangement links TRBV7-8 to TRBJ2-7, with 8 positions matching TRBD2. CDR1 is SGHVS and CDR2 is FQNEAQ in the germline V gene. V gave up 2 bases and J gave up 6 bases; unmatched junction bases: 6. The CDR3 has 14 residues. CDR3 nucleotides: TGTGCCAGCAGCTTAAATGTAGCGGGACTCGAGCAGTACTTC. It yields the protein CASSLNVAGLEQYF.

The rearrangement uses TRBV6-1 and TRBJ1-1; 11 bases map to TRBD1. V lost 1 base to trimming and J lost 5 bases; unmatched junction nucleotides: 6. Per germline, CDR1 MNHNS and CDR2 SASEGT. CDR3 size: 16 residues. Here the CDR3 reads CASSEGTGGLRTEAFF. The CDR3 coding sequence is TGTGCCAGCAGTGAAGGGACAGGGGGCCTGAGGACTGAAGCTTTCTTT.

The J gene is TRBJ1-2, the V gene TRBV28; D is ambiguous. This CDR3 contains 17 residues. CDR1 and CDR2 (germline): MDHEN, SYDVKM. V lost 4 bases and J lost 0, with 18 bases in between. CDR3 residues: CASSSPAQGLSNYGYTF. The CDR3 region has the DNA TGTGCCAGCAGTTCCCCGGCCCAAGGCCTTTCTAACTATGGCTACACCTTC.

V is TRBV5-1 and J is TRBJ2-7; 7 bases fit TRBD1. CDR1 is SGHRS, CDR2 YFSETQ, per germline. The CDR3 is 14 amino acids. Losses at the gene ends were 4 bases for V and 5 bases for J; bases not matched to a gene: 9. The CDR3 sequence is CASSRDRDKDEQYF. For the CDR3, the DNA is TGCGCCAGCAGCCGTGACAGGGACAAGGACGAGCAGTACTTC.

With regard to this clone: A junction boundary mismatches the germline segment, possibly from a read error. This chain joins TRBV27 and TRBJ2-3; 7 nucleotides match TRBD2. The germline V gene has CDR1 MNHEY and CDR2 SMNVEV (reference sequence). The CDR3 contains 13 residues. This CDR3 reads CASGLREGNTQYF. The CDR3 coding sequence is TGTGCCAGCGGTTTAAGGGAGGGAAATACGCAGTATTTT.

For the CDR3, the DNA is TGTGCCAGCAGGTTGGAGAGCGGAGCTTTCTTT. Amino acid sequence: CASRLESGAFF. The genes are TRBV12-3 or TRBV12-4 and TRBJ1-1; no clear D. Trimming took 6 bases from V and 10 from J, leaving 12 bases between them. The CDR3 length is 11 residues.

In DNA, the CDR3 is TGTGCCAGCAGTTCCTTGCAGCTCCAGAACACTGAAGCTTTCTTT. Translated, it gives CASSSLQLQNTEAFF. The chain couples TRBV27 to TRBJ1-1; D unclear. Germline CDR1 MNHEY, CDR2 SMNVEV (reference sequence). The V gene lost 4 bases and the J gene lost 1 base, with 13 bases spanning the gap. The CDR3 is made up of 15 amino acids.

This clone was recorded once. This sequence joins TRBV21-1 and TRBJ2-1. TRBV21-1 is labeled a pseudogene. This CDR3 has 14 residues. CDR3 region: CASSDANGEDEQFF. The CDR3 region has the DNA TGTGCCAGCAGCGACGCCAATGGGGAAGACGAGCAGTTCTTC.

In DNA form, the CDR3 reads TGTGCCAGCAGCGCACAGCGGCTTAGTGAAAAACTGTTTTTT. It is translated as CASSAQRLSEKLFF. This sequence joins TRBV14 and TRBJ1-4; D uncertain. Trimming left V 5 bases short and J 7 bases short, with 14 bases between. Germline V gene sequence: CDR1 SGHDN, CDR2 FVKESK. The CDR3 length is 14 residues.

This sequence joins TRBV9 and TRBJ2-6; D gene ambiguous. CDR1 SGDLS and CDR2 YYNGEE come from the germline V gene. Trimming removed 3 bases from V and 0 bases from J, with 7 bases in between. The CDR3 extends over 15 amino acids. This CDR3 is CASSASLSGANVLTF. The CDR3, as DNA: TGTGCCAGCAGCGCTAGTCTCTCTGGGGCCAACGTCCTGACTTTC. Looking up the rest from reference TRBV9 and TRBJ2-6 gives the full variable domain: DSGVTQTPKHLITATGQRVTLRCSPRSGDLSVYWYQQSLDQGLQFLIQYYNGEERAKGNILERFSAQQFPDLHSELNLSSLELGDSALYFCASSASLSGANVLTFGAGSRLTVL.

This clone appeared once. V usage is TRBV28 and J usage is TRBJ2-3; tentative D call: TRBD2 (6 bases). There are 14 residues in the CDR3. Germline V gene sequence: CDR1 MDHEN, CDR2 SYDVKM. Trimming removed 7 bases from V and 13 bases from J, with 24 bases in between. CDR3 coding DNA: TGTGCCAGCACCTCCCACGGTGCGGCGAGGAGGGAGTATTTT. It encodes CASTSHGAARREYF.

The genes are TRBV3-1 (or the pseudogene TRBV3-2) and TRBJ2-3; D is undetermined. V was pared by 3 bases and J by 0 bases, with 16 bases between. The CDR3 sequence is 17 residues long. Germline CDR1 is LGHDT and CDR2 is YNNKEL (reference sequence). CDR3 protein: CASSHRHDAASTDTQYF. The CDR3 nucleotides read TGTGCCAGCAGCCATAGACACGACGCCGCTAGCACAGATACGCAGTATTTT.

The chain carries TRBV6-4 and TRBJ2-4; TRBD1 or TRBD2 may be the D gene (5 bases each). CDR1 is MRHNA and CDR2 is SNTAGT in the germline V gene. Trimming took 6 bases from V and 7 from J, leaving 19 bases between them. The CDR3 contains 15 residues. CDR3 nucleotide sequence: TGTGCCAGCAGCCCCCGGGGCCCCGGGGTGAACATTCAGTACTTC. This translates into CASSPRGPGVNIQYF.

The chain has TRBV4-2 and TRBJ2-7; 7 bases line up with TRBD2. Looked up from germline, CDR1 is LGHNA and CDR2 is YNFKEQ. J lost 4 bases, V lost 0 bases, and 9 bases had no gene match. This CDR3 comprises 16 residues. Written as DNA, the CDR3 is TGTGCCAGCAGCCAAGAGGTACTAGCGCCCCAGTACGAGCAGTACTTC. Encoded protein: CASSQEVLAPQYEQYF.

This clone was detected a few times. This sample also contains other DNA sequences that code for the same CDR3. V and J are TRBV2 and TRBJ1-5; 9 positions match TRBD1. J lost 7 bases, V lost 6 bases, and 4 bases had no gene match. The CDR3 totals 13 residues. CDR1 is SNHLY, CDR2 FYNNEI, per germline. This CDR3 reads CASRGQGGQPQHF. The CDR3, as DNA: TGTGCCAGCAGGGGACAGGGCGGCCAGCCCCAGCATTTT.

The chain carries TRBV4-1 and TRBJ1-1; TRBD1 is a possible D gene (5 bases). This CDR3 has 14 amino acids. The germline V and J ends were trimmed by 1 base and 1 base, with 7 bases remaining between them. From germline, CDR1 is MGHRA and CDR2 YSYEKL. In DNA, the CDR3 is TGCGCCAGCAGCCAAGGAGGGGCGAACACTGAAGCTTTCTTT. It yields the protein CASSQGGANTEAFF.

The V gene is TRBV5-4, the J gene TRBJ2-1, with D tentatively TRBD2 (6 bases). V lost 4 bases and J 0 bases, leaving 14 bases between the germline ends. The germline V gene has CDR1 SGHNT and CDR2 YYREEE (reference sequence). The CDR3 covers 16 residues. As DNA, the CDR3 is TGTGCCAGCAGCCCTAGCGTGTCGGTCTCCTACAATGAGCAGTTCTTC. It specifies CASSPSVSVSYNEQFF.